These 15 T cell receptor beta chains came from one sample sequenced in a study of a mutant IDH1 vaccine in newly diagnosed glioma (dated by TCRdb to the early 2020s). Receptor libraries were prepared by the immunoSEQ multiplex PCR assay. In its TCRdb copy, this immuneACCESS table keeps in-frame sequences only and misses some clones. Where compared with another copy, unresolved V genes explain less than half of these, and the others have no known cause. In all, the sample holds tens of thousands of clones, and around 83% of those were seen once. The ten largest clonotypes hold roughly 4.4% of the sample. The time point label here, explained by the study, means: baseline, week 1 (first vaccination visit). The sample's treatment or condition, from its label and the paper: pre-vaccination baseline after standard-of-care therapy. The sample here was peripheral blood mononuclear cells (PBMCs), taken from a glioma patient treated with radiotherapy, temozolomide or both. These receptors were obtained from a woman aged 18 to 35 with glioma. Some clones in this sample may be carry-over from other donors' samples.

The rearrangement uses TRBV4-1 and TRBJ1-1, with 7 bases matching TRBD1. J lost 2 bases, V lost 1 base, and 7 bases had no gene match. The V gene's germline CDR1 is MGHRA and CDR2 YSYEKL. The CDR3 loop spans 16 amino acids. Here the CDR3 reads CASSQGRDSGNTEAFF. CDR3 nucleotides: TGCGCCAGCAGCCAAGGGCGGGACAGTGGAAACACTGAAGCTTTCTTT.

The chain recombines TRBV6-6 with TRBJ2-7, with D perhaps matching TRBD1 or TRBD2 (5 bases each). Deletions cut 7 bases from V and 2 bases from J, with 18 bases between. Germline values: CDR1 MNHNY, CDR2 SVGAGI (reference sequence). The CDR3 extends over 15 amino acids. CDR3 sequence (DNA): TGTGCCAGCAAAATACTCCCGGGGCGGACCTACGAGCAGTACTTC. Translation: CASKILPGRTYEQYF.

V gene TRBV7-9 combines with J gene TRBJ1-2; D might be TRBD1 (5 bases). Trimming took 4 bases from V and 2 from J, leaving 11 bases between them. The CDR3 has 14 residues. Germline V gene data show CDR1 as SEHNR and CDR2 as FQNEAQ (reference sequence). As DNA, the CDR3 is TGTGCCAGCAGCTACTGGGGGGGGAACTATGGCTACACCTTC. Its protein product is CASSYWGGNYGYTF.

This chain joins TRBV19 and TRBJ2-1; perhaps TRBD2 as D (5 bases). Trimming cost V 2 bases and J 0 bases, with 8 bases left between them. The CDR3 has 15 amino acids. CDR1 and CDR2 from the germline V gene are LNHDA and SQIVND (reference sequence). The CDR3 DNA is TGTGCCAGTAGTATACTTACTAGCTCCTACAATGAGCAGTTCTTC. Residues: CASSILTSSYNEQFF.

The rearrangement uses TRBV5-4 and TRBJ2-7, with 9 bases lining up with TRBD1. The germline CDR1 and CDR2 sequences are SGHNT and YYREEE (reference sequence). The ends lost 4 bases at V and 2 bases at J; junction bases unmatched: 7. This CDR3 region has 15 residues. The CDR3 bases are TGTGCCAGCAGCCCCGCCGGGACAGGGACCTACGAGCAGTACTTC. Translating it yields CASSPAGTGTYEQYF.

Only a few counts were recorded for this clone. V gene TRBV19 combines with J gene TRBJ1-2; no clear D gene. CDR1 is LNHDA and CDR2 is SQIVND in the germline V gene (reference sequence). V dropped 7 bases and J dropped 4 bases, with 13 bases sitting between them. The length of the CDR3 is 13 residues. CDR3: CASTWRWAYGYTF. In nucleotides, the CDR3 is TGTGCCAGTACCTGGAGATGGGCCTATGGCTACACCTTC.

The rearrangement uses TRBV19 and TRBJ2-5, with a possible D match to TRBD2 (5 bases). Germline V CDR1 and CDR2: LNHDA, SQIVND (reference sequence). With 8 bases removed from V and 5 bases from J, the gap between germline ends came to 18 bases. The CDR3 totals 14 residues. CDR3: CASSKNGGGETQYF. DNA for the CDR3: TGTGCCAGTTCAAAAAATGGAGGCGGGGAGACCCAGTACTTC.

In DNA form, the CDR3 reads TGTGCCATCAGTGACCTGTCAGCGGAAAACACTGAAGCTTTCTTT. Its protein product is CAISDLSAENTEAFF. The gene calls are TRBV10-3 and TRBJ1-1; the D is unclear. V dropped 3 bases and J dropped 2 bases, with 13 bases sitting between them. CDR3 length: 15 residues. CDR1 is ENHRY and CDR2 is SYGVKD in the germline V gene.

This clone was counted once. The rearrangement links TRBV27 to TRBJ1-5, with a tentative D call TRBD1 (5 bases). The V gene lost 6 bases and the J gene lost 6 bases, with 15 bases spanning the gap. Germline-derived CDR1 and CDR2 are MNHEY and SMNVEV (reference sequence). The CDR3 has 14 residues. CDR3 residues: CASRPGRGAQPQHF. CDR3 DNA: TGTGCCAGCAGACCCGGACGCGGGGCTCAGCCCCAGCATTTT.

This rearrangement joins TRBV9 to TRBJ2-7; no reliable D call. V lost 4 bases to trimming and J lost 5 bases, with 19 bases between them. Germline loops: CDR1 SGDLS, CDR2 YYNGEE. The CDR3 extends over 15 amino acids. The CDR3 bases are TGTGCCAGCAGCCCCTTGGGCTCGGGTGGGGACGAGCAGTACTTC. Translating gives CASSPLGSGGDEQYF. Full variable domain (rest looked up from reference TRBV9 and TRBJ2-7): DSGVTQTPKHLITATGQRVTLRCSPRSGDLSVYWYQQSLDQGLQFLIQYYNGEERAKGNILERFSAQQFPDLHSELNLSSLELGDSALYFCASSPLGSGGDEQYFGPGTRLTVT.

This clone was picked up a small number of times. The genes are TRBV6-1 and TRBJ1-1; D ambiguous. Germline V gene sequence: CDR1 MNHNS, CDR2 SASEGT. Trimming stripped 8 bases from V and 5 bases from J, with 18 bases between. This CDR3 has 14 amino acids. The CDR3 DNA sequence: TGTGCCAGCGGGGTCCGGGGTGACGCGACTGAAGCTTTCTTT. This encodes CASGVRGDATEAFF.

In this sample, this clone turned up a few times. CDR3 DNA sequence: TGTGCCAGCAGTATACGGACAGGGGGCTACGAGCAGTACTTC. Protein: CASSIRTGGYEQYF. The gene calls are TRBV6-1 and TRBJ2-7, with 10 bases aligning to TRBD1. Germline V gives CDR1 MNHNS, CDR2 SASEGT. Losses at the gene ends were 5 bases for V and 3 bases for J; bases not matched to a gene: 4. The CDR3 sequence is 14 residues long.

The rearrangement links TRBV19 to TRBJ1-3; TRBD1 is a possible D gene (6 bases). This CDR3 has 16 amino acids. V was cut by 0 bases and J by 4 bases, with 13 bases left in between. Germline assignment: CDR1 LNHDA and CDR2 SQIVND (reference sequence). In nucleotides, the CDR3 is TGTGCCAGTAGTATAGATCCCCGGGGGCGCGGAAACACCATATATTTT. Its translation is CASSIDPRGRGNTIYF.

V is TRBV30 and J is TRBJ1-2; D gene unclear. The CDR3 runs to 13 residues. Germline V gene lookup returns CDR1 GTSNPN and CDR2 SVGIG (reference sequence). V gave up 0 bases and J gave up 3 bases, with 8 bases separating them. In DNA, the CDR3 is TGTGCCTGGAGTGTAGGACGGGACTATGGCTACACCTTC. The encoded protein is CAWSVGRDYGYTF.

This clone appeared a single time. The chain couples TRBV4-3 to TRBJ2-5, with D perhaps TRBD1 or TRBD2 (5 bases each). Trimming took off 4 bases at V and 5 bases at J, with 11 bases between the two ends. CDR1 is LGHNA and CDR2 is YSLEER in the germline V gene. The CDR3 runs 13 residues. The chain's CDR3 is CASSLGVRETQYF. As DNA, the CDR3 is TGCGCCAGCAGCCTGGGGGTAAGGGAGACCCAGTACTTC.